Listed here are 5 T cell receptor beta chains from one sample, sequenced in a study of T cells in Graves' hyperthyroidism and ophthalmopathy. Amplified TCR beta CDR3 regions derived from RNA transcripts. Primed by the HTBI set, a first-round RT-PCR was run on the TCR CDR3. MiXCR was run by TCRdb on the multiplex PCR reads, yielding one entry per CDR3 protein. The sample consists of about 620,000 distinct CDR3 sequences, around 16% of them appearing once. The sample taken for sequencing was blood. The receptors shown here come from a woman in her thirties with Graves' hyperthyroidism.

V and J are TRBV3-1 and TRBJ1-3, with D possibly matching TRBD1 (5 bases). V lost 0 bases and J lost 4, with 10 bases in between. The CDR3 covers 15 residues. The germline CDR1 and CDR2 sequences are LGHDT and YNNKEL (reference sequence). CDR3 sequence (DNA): TGTGCCAGCAGCCAAGATGGGGCTGGGGGAAACACCATATATTTT. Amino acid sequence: CASSQDGAGGNTIYF.

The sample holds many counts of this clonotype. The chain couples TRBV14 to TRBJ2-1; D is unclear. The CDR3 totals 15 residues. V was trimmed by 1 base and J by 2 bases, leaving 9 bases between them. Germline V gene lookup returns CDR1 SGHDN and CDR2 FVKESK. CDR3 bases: TGTGCCAGCAGCCAAGGGTCAGCTACCTACAATGAGCAGTTCTTC. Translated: CASSQGSATYNEQFF. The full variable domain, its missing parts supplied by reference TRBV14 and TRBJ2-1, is EAGVTQFPSHSVIEKGQTVTLRCDPISGHDNLYWYRRVMGKEIKFLLHFVKESKQDESGMPNNRFLAERTGGTYSTLKVQPAELEDSGVYFCASSQGSATYNEQFFGPGTRLTVL.

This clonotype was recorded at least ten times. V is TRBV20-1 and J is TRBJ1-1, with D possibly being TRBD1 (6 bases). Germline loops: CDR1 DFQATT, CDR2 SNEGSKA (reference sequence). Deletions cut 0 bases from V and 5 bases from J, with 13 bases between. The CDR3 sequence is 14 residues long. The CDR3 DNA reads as TGCAGTGCTAGAGATGGAACAGGGATAACTGAAGCTTTCTTT. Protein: CSARDGTGITEAFF.

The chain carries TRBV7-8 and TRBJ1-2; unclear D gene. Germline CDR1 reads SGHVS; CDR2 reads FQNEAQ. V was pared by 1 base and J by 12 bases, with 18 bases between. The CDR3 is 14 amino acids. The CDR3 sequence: CASSLGVYDSPDTF. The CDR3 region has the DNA TGTGCCAGCAGCTTAGGGGTTTACGATTCTCCGGACACCTTC.

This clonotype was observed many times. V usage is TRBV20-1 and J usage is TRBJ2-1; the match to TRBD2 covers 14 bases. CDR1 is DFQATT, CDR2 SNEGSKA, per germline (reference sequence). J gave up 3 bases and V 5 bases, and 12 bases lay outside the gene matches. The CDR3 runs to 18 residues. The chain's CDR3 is CSAQAGLAGAAGYNEQFF. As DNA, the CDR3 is TGCAGTGCTCAAGCGGGACTAGCGGGAGCGGCAGGCTACAATGAGCAGTTCTTC.